This passage covers 30 T cell receptor beta chains from one sample sequenced in a study of blood T cell repertoires in COVID-19. This table comes from immunoSEQ multiplex PCR, and its TCRdb copy is limited to in-frame clones, with some not included. This sample has 300,000 to 400,000 clones, with roughly 89% found just once. The specimen was peripheral blood. Receptors originate from a woman between 18 and 29 years old who had recovered from COVID-19.

This rearrangement joins TRBV6-2 or TRBV6-3 to TRBJ1-1; weak D call: TRBD1 (6 bases). The germline V gene encodes CDR1 MNHEY and CDR2 SVGEGT. This CDR3 has 15 amino acids. Trimming stripped 6 bases from V and 1 base from J, with 15 bases between. The CDR3 nucleotides are TGTGCCAGCAGCCAAACGAAGACAGGGAACACTGAAGCTTTCTTT. This encodes CASSQTKTGNTEAFF.

V usage is TRBV27 and J usage is TRBJ1-6; perhaps TRBD1 as D (5 bases). Germline-derived CDR1 and CDR2 are MNHEY and SMNVEV (reference sequence). Trimming took 3 bases from V and 0 from J, leaving 21 bases between them. CDR3 length: 20 amino acids. CDR3 protein: CASSFLNNQGSYSYNSPLHF. In DNA form, the CDR3 reads TGTGCCAGCAGTTTCCTAAACAACCAGGGCTCCTACTCCTATAATTCACCCCTCCACTTT.

The CDR3 sequence: CASSQEDGLAGAAQYF. The CDR3 DNA follows: TGCGCCAGCAGCCAAGAAGACGGACTAGCGGGAGCGGCGCAGTATTTT. The chain combines TRBV4-3 with TRBJ2-3; 13 bases match TRBD2. CDR1 is LGHNA and CDR2 is YSLEER in the germline V gene. Germline trimming cut 0 bases from V and 10 bases from J; bases unmatched to any gene: 7. CDR3 length: 16 amino acids.

The chain uses TRBV9 and TRBJ1-2; weak D call: TRBD1 (6 bases). The CDR3 spans 17 residues. The germline CDR1 and CDR2 sequences are SGDLS and YYNGEE. V was shortened by 4 bases and J by 0 bases, with 19 bases between the two germline ends. CDR3 in DNA: TGTGCCAGCAGCAGCTCGGACAGACGAATATCTAACTATGGCTACACCTTC. It codes for CASSSSDRRISNYGYTF.

A remark on this clone: This same CDR3 is encoded by further DNA sequences in the sample. The J gene is TRBJ2-1, the V gene TRBV7-9; the D gene is possibly TRBD1 (6 bases). V was shortened by 4 bases and J by 7 bases, with 8 bases between the two germline ends. Germline-derived CDR1 and CDR2 are SEHNR and FQNEAQ (reference sequence). There are 12 residues in the CDR3. CDR3 sequence (DNA): TGTGCCAGCAGCTCAGGGGTGAATGAGCAGTTCTTC. Protein: CASSSGVNEQFF.

The V call is TRBV11-3, the J call TRBJ2-7; TRBD2 is a possible D gene (5 bases). The CDR3 is 14 residues long. The germline CDR1 and CDR2 sequences are SGHNT and YENEEA. Trimming took 3 bases from V and 5 from J, leaving 14 bases between them. The CDR3 sequence is CASSLGHGVDEQYV. DNA for the CDR3: TGTGCCAGCAGCTTGGGCCACGGGGTGGACGAGCAGTACGTC.

This chain links TRBV11-2 with TRBJ2-5, with 11 positions matching TRBD2. Germline-derived CDR1 and CDR2 are SGHAT and FQNNGV. The J segment lost 3 bases and the V segment lost 5 bases, leaving 8 bases of the junction unmatched. The length of the CDR3 is 16 residues. The CDR3 sequence is CASSPIAGGGKETQYF. In DNA, the CDR3 is TGTGCCAGCAGCCCAATAGCGGGGGGGGGAAAAGAGACCCAGTACTTC.

This chain connects TRBV4-3 to TRBJ2-1, with D possibly matching TRBD2 (6 bases). The CDR3 loop spans 15 amino acids. Trimming removed 0 bases at V and 9 bases at J, with 15 bases between. Germline CDR1 LGHNA, CDR2 YSLEER. In DNA, the CDR3 is TGCGCCAGCAGCCAAGATCGACCGGGAGCGGGTGAGCAGTTCTTC. Translating it yields CASSQDRPGAGEQFF.

A single count supports this clone. The chain recombines TRBV29-1 with TRBJ2-3, with 14 positions matching TRBD2. The CDR3 runs to 13 residues. Germline CDR1 and CDR2: SQVTM and ANQGSEA. The CDR3 sequence is CGTSGRFTDTQYF. CDR3 nucleotides: TGCGGGACTAGCGGGAGATTCACAGATACGCAGTATTTT.

V and J are TRBV7-8 and TRBJ1-4; the D gene is possibly TRBD1 (6 bases). The germline V gene has CDR1 SGHVS and CDR2 FQNEAQ. This CDR3 region has 16 residues. V shed 5 bases and J shed 7 bases, with 20 bases lying between them. DNA of the CDR3: TGTGCCAGCAGCCAAGGCCGTACAGGGATCCGTGAAAAACTGTTTTTT. Translated: CASSQGRTGIREKLFF.

As DNA, the CDR3 is TGTGCCAGCAGTTTATCCTCCACGGGACTTAGCAGAGAGACCCAGTACTTC. Translation: CASSLSSTGLSRETQYF. This chain uses TRBV27 with TRBJ2-5; TRBD2 is a possible D gene (6 bases). CDR3 size: 17 residues. The V and J ends lost 0 bases and 4 bases respectively, with 18 bases between them. The germline V gene encodes CDR1 MNHEY and CDR2 SMNVEV (reference sequence).

The chain combines TRBV11-3 with TRBJ2-1; D is possibly TRBD2 (5 bases). Trimming cost V 5 bases and J 5 bases, with 16 bases left between them. Germline loops: CDR1 SGHNT, CDR2 YENEEA. The CDR3 is 15 amino acids. The DNA for the CDR3 is TGTGCCAGCAGCCCATCTAGCCAGGTAGACAATGAGCAGTTCTTC. This translates into CASSPSSQVDNEQFF.

The gene calls are TRBV14 and TRBJ2-3, with D possibly TRBD2 on 6 matching bases. V lost 1 base and J 10 bases, leaving 9 bases between the germline ends. The V gene's germline CDR1 is SGHDN and CDR2 FVKESK. CDR3 length: 12 residues. CDR3 nucleotide sequence: TGTGCCAGCAGCCAAGGCCCGGGGGCGCAGTATTTT. Translated: CASSQGPGAQYF.

CDR3 sequence reads: CASSFKGAEAFF. The DNA for the CDR3 is TGTGCCAGCAGCTTTAAGGGGGCTGAAGCTTTCTTT. The rearrangement joins TRBV7-9 to TRBJ1-1; a weak D match, TRBD1 (6 bases). V was cut by 3 bases and J by 6 bases, with 8 bases left in between. CDR1 and CDR2 from the germline V gene are SEHNR and FQNEAQ (reference sequence). This CDR3 spans 12 amino acids.

The sample holds a few counts of this clone. The gene calls are TRBV4-1 and TRBJ2-2; 7 bases map to TRBD2. The CDR3 runs 16 residues. After removal of 0 bases from V and 7 bases from J, the junction contained 8 bases not matched to a gene. CDR1 and CDR2 from the germline V gene are MGHRA and YSYEKL. CDR3 sequence: CASSQDIGLVNGELFF. Here the CDR3 DNA reads TGCGCCAGCAGCCAAGATATAGGACTAGTGAACGGGGAGCTGTTTTTT.

The chain uses TRBV5-1 and TRBJ2-2; 8 nucleotides agree with TRBD2. CDR1 is SGHRS, CDR2 YFSETQ, per germline. This CDR3 region has 15 residues. V dropped 4 bases and J dropped 6; count of bases not matched to a gene: 8. The CDR3 loop is CASSLTAGGSGELFF. CDR3 nucleotide sequence: TGCGCCAGCAGCCTGACCGCGGGGGGATCCGGGGAGCTGTTTTTT. Full variable domain (remainder filled in from reference TRBV5-1 and TRBJ2-2): KAGVTQTPRYLIKTRGQQVTLSCSPISGHRSVSWYQQTPGQGLQFLFEYFSETQRNKGNFPGRFSGRQFSNSRSEMNVSTLELGDSALYLCASSLTAGGSGELFFGEGSRLTVL.

This sequence joins TRBV19 and TRBJ1-5; 7 bases agree with TRBD1. Germline CDR1 reads LNHDA; CDR2 reads SQIVND (reference sequence). After removal of 8 bases from V and 1 base from J, the junction contained 8 bases not matched to a gene. This CDR3 contains 15 residues. DNA of the CDR3: TGTGCCAGTGCTTTTACCAGGGGGAGCAATCAGCCCCAGCATTTT. This encodes CASAFTRGSNQPQHF.

The chain carries TRBV2 and TRBJ2-5, with 11 bases lining up with TRBD2. The CDR3 totals 14 residues. With 6 bases clipped from V and 3 bases from J, the junction kept 3 bases outside the gene matches. Germline-derived CDR1 and CDR2 are SNHLY and FYNNEI. The CDR3 DNA is TGTGCCAGCAGATCACTAGCGGGAGAAGAGACCCAGTACTTC. Protein sequence: CASRSLAGEETQYF.

V and J are TRBV5-6 and TRBJ1-5, with D tentatively TRBD1 (5 bases). The CDR3 covers 14 residues. In germline, CDR1 is SGHDT, CDR2 YYEEEE. Trimming cost V 0 bases and J 9 bases, with 13 bases left between them. The CDR3 bases are TGTGCCAGCAGCTTGGGTGGGGGACTGAGGCCCCAGCATTTT. Protein: CASSLGGGLRPQHF.

The chain employs TRBV6-2 or TRBV6-3 and TRBJ1-2; D might be TRBD1 (6 bases). CDR1 MNHEY and CDR2 SVGEGT come from the germline V gene. V lost 5 bases, J lost 7 bases, and 8 bases lay in between. This CDR3 spans 11 amino acids. For the CDR3, the DNA is TGTGCCAGCAGTCGACAGGCTGGCTACACCTTC. Residues: CASSRQAGYTF.

The rearrangement uses TRBV10-3 and TRBJ1-1, with TRBD1 matching 7 bases. The CDR3 sequence is 15 residues long. The V segment lost 1 base and the J segment 5 bases; nucleotides outside the gene matches: 7. Germline lookup yields CDR1 ENHRY and CDR2 SYGVKD. The CDR3 DNA follows: TGTGCCATCAGTGAGTACGAGACAGGGATAACTGAAGCTTTCTTT. As protein: CAISEYETGITEAFF.

The CDR3: CASSSLAQETQYF. Here the CDR3 DNA reads TGTGCCAGCAGCTCACTAGCGCAAGAGACCCAGTACTTC. The V gene is TRBV12-3 or TRBV12-4, the J gene TRBJ2-5; 7 nucleotides agree with TRBD2. V was clipped by 6 bases and J by 2 bases; unmatched bases: 3. The CDR3 is 13 residues long.

The J gene is TRBJ1-4, the V gene TRBV19, with D tentatively TRBD1 (5 bases). Germline assignment: CDR1 LNHDA and CDR2 SQIVND (reference sequence). This CDR3 spans 15 amino acids. The ends were cut back, 1 base at V and 3 bases at J, with 9 bases in the middle. Here the CDR3 DNA reads TGTGCCAGTAGTATAGGCCGGGGGTCTAATGAAAAACTGTTTTTT. The encoded protein is CASSIGRGSNEKLFF.

V is TRBV29-1 and J is TRBJ1-6, with TRBD1 identical over 10 bases. Germline lookup yields CDR1 SQVTM and CDR2 ANQGSEA. This CDR3 has 19 amino acids. Trimming removed 3 bases from V and 1 base from J; junction bases left unmatched: 12. The CDR3 bases are TGCAGCGTTGATCCCCGAATAGACAGGGGGCCTTCCTATAATTCACCCCTCCACTTT. Protein product: CSVDPRIDRGPSYNSPLHF. Drawing the rest from reference TRBV29-1 and TRBJ1-6, the complete variable domain is SAVISQKPSRDICQRGTSLTIQCQVDSQVTMMFWYRQQPGQSLTLIATANQGSEATYESGFVIDKFPISRPNLTFSTLTVSNMSPEDSSIYLCSVDPRIDRGPSYNSPLHFGNGTRLTVT.

The chain couples TRBV7-8 to TRBJ1-3; tentatively, D is TRBD1 (5 bases). Trimming stripped 5 bases from V and 2 bases from J, with 10 bases between. The CDR3 has 14 residues. Germline values: CDR1 SGHVS, CDR2 FQNEAQ. The CDR3 spells CASSQFRAGNTIYF. DNA for the CDR3: TGTGCCAGCAGCCAATTCAGGGCTGGAAACACCATATATTTT. Together with reference TRBV7-8 and TRBJ1-3, the CDR3 gives the full variable domain: GAGVSQSPRYKVAKRGQDVALRCDPISGHVSLFWYQQALGQGPEFLTYFQNEAQLDKSGLPSDRFFAERPEGSVSTLKIQRTQQEDSAVYLCASSQFRAGNTIYFGEGSWLTVV.

The rearrangement joins TRBV2 to TRBJ2-1, with 7 positions matching TRBD1. Germline CDR1 SNHLY, CDR2 FYNNEI. This CDR3 has 14 residues. V gave up 5 bases and J gave up 6 bases; unmatched junction bases: 7. This chain's CDR3 is CASSLGQRLNEQFF. The CDR3 nucleotides are TGTGCCAGCAGTTTGGGACAGCGACTCAATGAGCAGTTCTTC.

The J gene is TRBJ2-2, the V gene TRBV14; 8 bases are shared with TRBD2. This CDR3 has 15 amino acids. J lost 7 bases, V lost 3 bases, and 7 bases had no gene match. The germline gives CDR1 SGHDN, CDR2 FVKESK. The CDR3 coding sequence is TGTGCCAGCAGCCACCTAGCGGGCCCCGGCGGGGAGCTGTTTTTT. Its protein product is CASSHLAGPGGELFF.

This chain's CDR3 is CASSFSAGRTEGTGELFF. DNA of the CDR3: TGTGCCAGCAGCTTTTCCGCTGGTCGGACAGAGGGGACCGGGGAGCTGTTTTTT. The chain carries TRBV7-9 and TRBJ2-2; D is possibly TRBD1 (6 bases). Germline CDR1 reads SEHNR; CDR2 reads FQNEAQ (reference sequence). Trimming stripped 3 bases from V and 5 bases from J, with 22 bases between. The CDR3 loop spans 18 amino acids. Full variable domain (outside the CDR3, taken from reference TRBV7-9 and TRBJ2-2): DTGVSQNPRHKITKRGQNVTFRCDPISEHNRLYWYRQTLGQGPEFLTYFQNEAQLEKSRLLSDRFSAERPKGSFSTLEIQRTEQGDSAMYLCASSFSAGRTEGTGELFFGEGSRLTVL.

The rearrangement joins TRBV4-1 to TRBJ2-1, with TRBD2 matching over 11 bases. CDR3 length: 16 amino acids. Germline-derived CDR1 and CDR2 are MGHRA and YSYEKL. The junction had 9 bases not matched to a gene; V was cut back by 4 bases and J by 7 bases. CDR3 region: CASSLFSGRARNEQFF. CDR3 nucleotides: TGCGCCAGCAGCCTATTTAGCGGGAGGGCTCGAAATGAGCAGTTCTTC.

The chain uses TRBV5-1 and TRBJ1-1, with D possibly TRBD1 on 6 matching bases. The germline V gene encodes CDR1 SGHRS and CDR2 YFSETQ. The V gene lost 3 bases and the J gene lost 1 base, with 13 bases spanning the gap. CDR3 length equals 15 residues. The CDR3 sequence: CASSSQGRENTEAFF. For the CDR3, the DNA is TGCGCCAGCAGCTCACAGGGACGGGAGAACACTGAAGCTTTCTTT.